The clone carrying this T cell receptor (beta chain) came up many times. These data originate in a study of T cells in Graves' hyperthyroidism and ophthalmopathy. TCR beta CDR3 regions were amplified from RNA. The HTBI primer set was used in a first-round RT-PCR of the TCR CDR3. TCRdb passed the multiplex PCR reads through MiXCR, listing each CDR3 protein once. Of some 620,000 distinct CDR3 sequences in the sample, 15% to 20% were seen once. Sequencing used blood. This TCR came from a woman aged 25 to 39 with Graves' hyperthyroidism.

The CDR3 is CATRLAGVLEQFF. CDR3 coding DNA: TGTGCCACCCGACTAGCGGGAGTACTTGAGCAGTTCTTC. The rearrangement joins TRBV27 to TRBJ2-1, with 12 bases that match TRBD2. J lost 9 bases, V lost 10 bases, and 7 bases had no gene match. From germline, CDR1 is MNHEY and CDR2 SMNVEV (reference sequence). This CDR3 is built from 13 residues.